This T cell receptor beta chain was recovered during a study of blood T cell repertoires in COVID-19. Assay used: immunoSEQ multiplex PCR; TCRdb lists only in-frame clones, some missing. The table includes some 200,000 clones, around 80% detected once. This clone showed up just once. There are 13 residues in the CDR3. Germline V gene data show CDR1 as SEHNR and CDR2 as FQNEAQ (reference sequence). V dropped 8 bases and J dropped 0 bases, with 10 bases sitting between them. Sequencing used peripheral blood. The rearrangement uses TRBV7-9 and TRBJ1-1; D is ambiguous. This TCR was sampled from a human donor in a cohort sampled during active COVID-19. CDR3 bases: TGTGCCAGCGACTCGAGGATGAACACTGAAGCTTTCTTT. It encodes CASDSRMNTEAFF.